The clone carrying this TCR beta chain was seen repeatedly, ten times or more. CDR3 length: 17 residues. V gave up 0 bases and J gave up 2 bases; unmatched junction bases: 5. The germline V gene has CDR1 KGHDR and CDR2 SFDVKD. This sample was taken from a study of glioma-infiltrating T cells. TCR alpha and beta CDR3 regions were amplified from RNA using iRepertoire nested multiplex PCR. Each CDR3 protein gets one entry after TCRdb re-called the multiplex PCR reads with MiXCR. The table has 90,000 to 110,000 distinct CDR3 sequences, around a quarter seen once. The material sequenced was glioma tissue, nonneoplastic brain tissue, or PBMCs (not recorded which). The chain links TRBV24-1 to TRBJ2-3, with 9 bases matching TRBD1. This TCR was recovered from a human donor with low-grade glioma or glioblastoma, undergoing nonglioma brain surgery, or in good health (not recorded which). CDR3 sequence reads: CATSDLTGTGTTDTQYF. The CDR3, as DNA: TGTGCCACCAGTGATTTGACTGGGACAGGGACCACAGATACGCAGTATTTT.